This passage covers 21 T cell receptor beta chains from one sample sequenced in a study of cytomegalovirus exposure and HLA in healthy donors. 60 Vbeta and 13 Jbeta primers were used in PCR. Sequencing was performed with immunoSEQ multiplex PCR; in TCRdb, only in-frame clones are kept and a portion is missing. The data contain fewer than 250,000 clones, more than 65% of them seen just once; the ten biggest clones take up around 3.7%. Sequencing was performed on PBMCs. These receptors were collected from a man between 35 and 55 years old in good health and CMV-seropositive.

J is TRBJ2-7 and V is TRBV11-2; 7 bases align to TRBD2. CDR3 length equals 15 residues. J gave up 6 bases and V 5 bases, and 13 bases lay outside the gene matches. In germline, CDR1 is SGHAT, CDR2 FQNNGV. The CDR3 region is CASSLRGSGTFEQYF. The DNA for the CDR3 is TGTGCCAGCAGCCTACGTGGAAGCGGGACGTTCGAGCAGTACTTC.

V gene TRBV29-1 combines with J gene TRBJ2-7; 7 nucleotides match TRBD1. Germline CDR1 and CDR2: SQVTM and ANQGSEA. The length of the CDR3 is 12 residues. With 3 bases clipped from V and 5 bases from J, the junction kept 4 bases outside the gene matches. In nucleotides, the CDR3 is TGCAGCGTTGACAGGGGGACCGACGAGCAGTACTTC. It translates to CSVDRGTDEQYF.

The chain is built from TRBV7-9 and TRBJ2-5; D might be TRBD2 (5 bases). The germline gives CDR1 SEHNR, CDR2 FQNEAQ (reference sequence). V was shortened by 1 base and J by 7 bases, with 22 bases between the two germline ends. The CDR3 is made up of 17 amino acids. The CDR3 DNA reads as TGTGCCAGCAGCTTAGAAGCACGGCCCGGGGAGTATCGGACCCAGTACTTC. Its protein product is CASSLEARPGEYRTQYF.

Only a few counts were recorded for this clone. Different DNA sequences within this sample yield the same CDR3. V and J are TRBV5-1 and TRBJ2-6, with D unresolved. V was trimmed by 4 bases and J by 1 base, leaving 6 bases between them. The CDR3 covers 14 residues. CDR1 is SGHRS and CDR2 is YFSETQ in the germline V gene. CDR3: CASSPTSGANVLTF. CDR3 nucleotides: TGCGCCAGCAGCCCGACTTCTGGGGCCAACGTCCTGACTTTC.

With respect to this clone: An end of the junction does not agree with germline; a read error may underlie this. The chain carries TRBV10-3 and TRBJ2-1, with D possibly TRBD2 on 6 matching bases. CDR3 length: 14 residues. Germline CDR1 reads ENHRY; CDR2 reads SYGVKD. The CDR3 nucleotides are TGTGCCATCAGTACTAGCCCAAGCCACAATGAGCGGTTCTTC. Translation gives CAISTSPSHNERFF.

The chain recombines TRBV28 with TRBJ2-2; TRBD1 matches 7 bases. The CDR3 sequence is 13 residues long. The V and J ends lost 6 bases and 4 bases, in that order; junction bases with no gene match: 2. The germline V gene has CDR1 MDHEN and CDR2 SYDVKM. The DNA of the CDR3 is TGTGCCAGCAGAGCAGGGGGCACCGGGGAGCTGTTTTTT. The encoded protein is CASRAGGTGELFF.

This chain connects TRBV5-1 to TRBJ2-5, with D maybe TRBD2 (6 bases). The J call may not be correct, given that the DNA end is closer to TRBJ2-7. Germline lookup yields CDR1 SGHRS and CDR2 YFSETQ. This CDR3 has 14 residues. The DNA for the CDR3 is TGCGCCAGCAGCTTGTCTAGCGCTCCCTACGAGCAGTACTTC. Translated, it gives CASSLSSAPYEQYF.

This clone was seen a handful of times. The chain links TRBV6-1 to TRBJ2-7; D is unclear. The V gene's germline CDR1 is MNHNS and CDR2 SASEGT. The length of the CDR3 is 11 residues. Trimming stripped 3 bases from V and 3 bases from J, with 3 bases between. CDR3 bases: TGTGCCAGCAGTGACGGCTACGAGCAGTACTTC. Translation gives CASSDGYEQYF.

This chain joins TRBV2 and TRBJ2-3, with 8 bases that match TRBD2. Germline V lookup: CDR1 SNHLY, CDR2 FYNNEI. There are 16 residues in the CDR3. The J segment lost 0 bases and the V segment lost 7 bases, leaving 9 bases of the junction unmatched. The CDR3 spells CASTVISGKSTDTQYF. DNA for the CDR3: TGTGCCAGCACCGTTATTAGCGGGAAAAGCACAGATACGCAGTATTTT.

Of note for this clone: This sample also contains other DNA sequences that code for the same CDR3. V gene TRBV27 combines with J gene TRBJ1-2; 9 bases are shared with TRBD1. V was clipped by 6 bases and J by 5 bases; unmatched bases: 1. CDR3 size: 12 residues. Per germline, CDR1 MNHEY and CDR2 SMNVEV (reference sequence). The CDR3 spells CASRDRGYGYTF. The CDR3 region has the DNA TGTGCCAGCAGAGACAGGGGGTATGGCTACACCTTC.

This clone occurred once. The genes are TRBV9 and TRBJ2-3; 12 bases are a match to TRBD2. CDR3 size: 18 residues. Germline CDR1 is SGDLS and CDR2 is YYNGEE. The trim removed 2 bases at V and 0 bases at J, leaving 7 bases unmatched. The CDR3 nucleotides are TGTGCCAGCAGCGTCCGACTAGCGGGAGAAAGTAGCACAGATACGCAGTATTTT. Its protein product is CASSVRLAGESSTDTQYF.

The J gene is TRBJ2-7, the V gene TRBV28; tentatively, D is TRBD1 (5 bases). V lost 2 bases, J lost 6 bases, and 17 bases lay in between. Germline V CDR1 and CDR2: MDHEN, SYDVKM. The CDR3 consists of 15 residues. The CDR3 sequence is CASSLTPGLQGEQYF. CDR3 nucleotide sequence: TGTGCCAGCAGTTTAACCCCTGGCCTTCAGGGCGAGCAGTACTTC.

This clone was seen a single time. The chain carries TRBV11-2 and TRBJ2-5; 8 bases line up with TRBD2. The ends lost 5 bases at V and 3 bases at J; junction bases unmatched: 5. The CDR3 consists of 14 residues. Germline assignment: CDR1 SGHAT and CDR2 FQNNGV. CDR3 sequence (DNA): TGTGCCAGCAGCCGCGTGCGGGGGGAAGAGACCCAGTACTTC. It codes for CASSRVRGEETQYF.

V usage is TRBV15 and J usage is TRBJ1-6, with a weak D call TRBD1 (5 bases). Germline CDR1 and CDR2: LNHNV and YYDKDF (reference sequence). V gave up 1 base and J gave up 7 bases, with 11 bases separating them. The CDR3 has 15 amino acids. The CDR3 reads CATSRGAGKNSPLHF. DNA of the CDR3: TGTGCCACCAGCAGAGGGGCAGGGAAGAATTCACCCCTCCACTTT.

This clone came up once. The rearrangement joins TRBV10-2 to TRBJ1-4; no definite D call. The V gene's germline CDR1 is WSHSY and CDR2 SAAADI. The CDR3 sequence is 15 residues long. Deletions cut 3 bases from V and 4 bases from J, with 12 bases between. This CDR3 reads CASSDPDRGNEKLFF. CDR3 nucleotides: TGCGCCAGCAGTGACCCAGATCGGGGTAATGAAAAACTGTTTTTT.

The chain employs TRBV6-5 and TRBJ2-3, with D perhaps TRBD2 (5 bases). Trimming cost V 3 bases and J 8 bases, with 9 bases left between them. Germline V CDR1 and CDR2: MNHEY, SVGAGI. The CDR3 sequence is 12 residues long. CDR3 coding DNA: TGTGCCAGCAGTTATAATGAGGGTACGCAGTATTTT. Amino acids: CASSYNEGTQYF.

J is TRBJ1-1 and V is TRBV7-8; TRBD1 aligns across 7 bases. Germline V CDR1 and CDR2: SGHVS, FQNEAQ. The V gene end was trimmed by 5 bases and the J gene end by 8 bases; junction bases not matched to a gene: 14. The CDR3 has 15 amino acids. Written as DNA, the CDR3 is TGTGCCAGCAGCCTGTCACAGGGGTCCCCTGGAGAAGCTTTCTTT. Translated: CASSLSQGSPGEAFF.

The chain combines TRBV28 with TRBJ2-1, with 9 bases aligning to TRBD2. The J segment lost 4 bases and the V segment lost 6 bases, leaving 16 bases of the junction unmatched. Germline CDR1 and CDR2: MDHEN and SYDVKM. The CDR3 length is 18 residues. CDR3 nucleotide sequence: TGTGCCAGCAGGACCGGGACTAGCAGCCCCCCCCGATACAATGAGCAGTTCTTC. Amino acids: CASRTGTSSPPRYNEQFF.

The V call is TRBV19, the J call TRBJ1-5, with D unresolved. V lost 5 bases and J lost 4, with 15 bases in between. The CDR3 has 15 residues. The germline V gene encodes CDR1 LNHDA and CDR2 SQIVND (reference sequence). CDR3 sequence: CASSRVSRSNQPQHF. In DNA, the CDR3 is TGTGCCAGTAGTCGGGTCAGTAGGTCAAATCAGCCCCAGCATTTT.

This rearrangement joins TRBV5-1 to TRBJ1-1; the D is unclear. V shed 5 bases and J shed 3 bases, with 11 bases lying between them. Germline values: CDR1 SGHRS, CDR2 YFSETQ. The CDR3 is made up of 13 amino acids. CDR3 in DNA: TGCGCCAGCAGTTCAATGGAGGACACTGAAGCTTTCTTT. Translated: CASSSMEDTEAFF.

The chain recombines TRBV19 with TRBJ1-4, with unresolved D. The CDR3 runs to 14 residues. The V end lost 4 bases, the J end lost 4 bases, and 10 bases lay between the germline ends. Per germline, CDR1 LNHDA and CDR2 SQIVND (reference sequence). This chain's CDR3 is CASSTAGINEKLFF. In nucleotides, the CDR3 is TGTGCCAGTAGTACGGCGGGGATTAATGAAAAACTGTTTTTT.